Below, one T cell receptor (beta chain) is given with its context. Germline V gene lookup returns CDR1 SGHRS and CDR2 YFSETQ. The CDR3 covers 13 residues. Trimming stripped 3 bases from V and 1 base from J, with 7 bases between. These data originate in a study of long-term antiretroviral therapy in people with HIV. It was version v3.0 of the immunoSEQ assay that was run at survey level. The protocol was immunoSEQ multiplex PCR, while the TCRdb copy is restricted to in-frame clones and leaves out a portion. In the table there are 30,000 to 40,000 clones, roughly 87% of which are singletons. The sequence derives from a man between 18 and 29 years old with HIV. The V and J genes are TRBV5-1 and TRBJ1-1; D unclear. The sequences come from unsorted PBMCs, collected 0.6 years after starting antiretroviral therapy. CDR3 amino acids: CASSYTANTEAFF. DNA for the CDR3: TGCGCCAGCAGCTATACAGCGAACACTGAAGCTTTCTTT.